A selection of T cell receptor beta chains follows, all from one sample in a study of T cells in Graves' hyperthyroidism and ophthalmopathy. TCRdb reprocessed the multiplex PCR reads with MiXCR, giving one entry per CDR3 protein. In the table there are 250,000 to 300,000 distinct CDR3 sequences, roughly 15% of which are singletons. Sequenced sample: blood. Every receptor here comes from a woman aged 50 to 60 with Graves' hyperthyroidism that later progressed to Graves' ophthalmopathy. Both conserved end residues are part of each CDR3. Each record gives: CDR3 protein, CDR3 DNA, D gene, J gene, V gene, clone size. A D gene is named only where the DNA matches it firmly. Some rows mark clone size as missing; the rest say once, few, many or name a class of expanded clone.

CASSSKRAGGSSTDTQYF,TGTGCCAGCAGTTCGAAAAGAGCGGGGGGGTCTAGCACAGATACGCAGTATTTT,TRBD2,TRBJ2-3,TRBV27,-
CSVVACGSYNEQFF,TGCAGCGTTGTCGCATGCGGCTCCTACAATGAGCAGTTCTTC,-,TRBJ2-1,TRBV29-1,-
CASSPNRVSPLHF,TGTGCCAGCAGCCCAAACAGGGTTTCACCCCTCCACTTT,-,TRBJ1-6,TRBV7-2,few
CASIFGSSTDTQYF,TGTGCCAGCATATTTGGCTCTAGCACAGATACGCAGTATTTT,-,TRBJ2-3,TRBV2,many
CASSLWGGDTQYF,TGTGCCAGCAGTTTATGGGGGGGGGATACGCAGTATTTT,TRBD2,TRBJ2-3,TRBV28,many
CASRQGPYTEAFF,TGTGCCAGTCGACAGGGCCCCTACACTGAAGCTTTCTTT,TRBD1,TRBJ1-1,TRBV6-1,many
CSAEPADRVNQPQHF,TGCAGTGCTGAACCGGCGGACAGGGTCAATCAGCCCCAGCATTTT,TRBD1,TRBJ1-5,TRBV20-1,many
CASSSSVRYEQYF,TGTGCCAGCAGCTCCTCGGTCCGCTACGAGCAGTACTTC,-,TRBJ2-7,TRBV7-2,many
CASRGTGPFYEQYF,TGTGCCAGCAGAGGAACAGGTCCCTTCTACGAGCAGTACTTC,-,TRBJ2-7,TRBV2,few
CASSQGGLAGNEQFF,TGCGCCAGCAGCCAAGGGGGACTAGCGGGAAATGAGCAGTTCTTC,TRBD2,TRBJ2-1,TRBV4-1,many
CASSPGSLGLTEAFF,TGTGCCAGCAGCCCTGGGAGTCTAGGCCTTACTGAAGCTTTCTTT,-,TRBJ1-1,TRBV7-9,-
CADGQPTSGANVLTF,TGTGCCGATGGACAGCCCACCTCTGGGGCCAACGTCCTGACTTTC,-,TRBJ2-6,TRBV7-8,many
CARNTGELFF,TGTGCCAGAAACACCGGGGAGCTGTTTTTT,-,TRBJ2-2,TRBV19,-
CASSLTNEQFF,TGCGCCAGCAGCCTTACCAATGAGCAGTTCTTC,-,TRBJ2-1,TRBV5-1,many
CASSLTGDQYF,TGTGCCAGCAGCTTGACAGGGGACCAGTACTTC,TRBD1,TRBJ2-5,TRBV7-6,many
CASSTTGGGNQPQHF,TGTGCCAGCAGCACCACAGGGGGAGGCAATCAGCCCCAGCATTTT,TRBD1,TRBJ1-5,TRBV6-1,many
CASSQGWGFKNSGANVLTF,TGTGCCAGCAGTCAAGGATGGGGATTCAAGAACTCTGGGGCCAACGTCCTGACTTTC,-,TRBJ2-6,TRBV25-1,-
CAWNRGPNTEAFF,TGTGCCTGGAACCGGGGGCCGAACACTGAAGCTTTCTTT,-,TRBJ1-1,TRBV30,many
CAWSAQRTSGRTDTQYF,TGTGCCTGGAGTGCTCAACGCACTAGCGGGAGAACGGATACGCAGTATTTT,TRBD2,TRBJ2-3,TRBV30,many
CASSPLGTGLEEQYF,TGTGCCAGCAGCCCCCTCGGGACAGGTCTCGAAGAGCAGTACTTC,TRBD1,TRBJ2-7,TRBV4-2,many
CASSLLAGGADTQYF,TGTGCCAGCAGCCTCCTAGCGGGTGGGGCAGATACGCAGTATTTT,TRBD2,TRBJ2-3,TRBV2,many
CASSFSPRGVEQYF,TGTGCCAGCAGTTTTTCGCCTCGTGGGGTAGAGCAGTACTTC,-,TRBJ2-7,TRBV27,many
CSATREGGSYEQYF,TGCAGTGCCACCCGTGAAGGGGGCTCCTACGAGCAGTACTTC,-,TRBJ2-7,TRBV20-1,many
CASSRLAENEQFF,TGTGCCAGCAGTCGTCTAGCGGAGAATGAGCAGTTCTTC,TRBD2,TRBJ2-1,TRBV6-2/TRBV6-3,-
CSAREAGTGPRGAQYF,TGCAGTGCTAGAGAAGCCGGGACAGGGCCCCGAGGGGCGCAGTATTTT,TRBD1,TRBJ2-3,TRBV20-1,many
CASSVQTGGGETQYF,TGCGCCAGCAGCGTCCAAACAGGGGGGGGAGAGACCCAGTACTTC,-,TRBJ2-5,TRBV5-1,many
CSARVDQGSEKLFF,TGCAGTGCTAGGGTGGATCAGGGGAGTGAAAAACTGTTTTTT,-,TRBJ1-4,TRBV20-1,few
CSARSASGLYEQYF,TGCAGTGCTAGATCTGCTAGCGGCCTCTACGAGCAGTACTTC,TRBD2,TRBJ2-7,TRBV20-1,-
CSARKGQGGMNTEAFF,TGCAGTGCTAGAAAAGGACAGGGGGGCATGAACACTGAAGCTTTCTTT,TRBD1,TRBJ1-1,TRBV20-1,-
CASSQRRGGVGEQYF,TGTGCCAGCAGCCAAAGACGGGGCGGGGTAGGAGAGCAGTACTTC,-,TRBJ2-7,TRBV3-1,many
CAIASSTDTQYF,TGTGCCATAGCTAGCAGCACAGATACGCAGTATTTT,-,TRBJ2-3,TRBV19,few
CASSPRGPGTEAFF,TGTGCCAGCAGCCCCAGGGGGCCCGGCACTGAAGCTTTCTTT,TRBD1,TRBJ1-1,TRBV7-4,few
CASSFSGETQYF,TGTGCCAGCAGTTTCTCTGGAGAGACCCAGTACTTC,-,TRBJ2-5,TRBV27,many
CASSLMSDGPQETQYF,TGCGCCAGCAGCTTGATGTCTGACGGGCCGCAAGAGACCCAGTACTTC,-,TRBJ2-5,TRBV5-1,few
CASSFRWAGATYEQYF,TGTGCCAGCAGTTTTCGTTGGGCGGGAGCAACCTACGAGCAGTACTTC,TRBD2,TRBJ2-7,TRBV12-3/TRBV12-4,many
CSASIFGQGEGYTF,TGCAGTGCTAGTATTTTCGGACAGGGAGAAGGCTACACCTTC,TRBD1,TRBJ1-2,TRBV20-1,many
CASRTGITEAFF,TGTGCCAGCAGGACAGGGATTACTGAAGCTTTCTTT,TRBD1,TRBJ1-1,TRBV7-3,-
CASSPGEDIGAFF,TGTGCCAGCAGCCCAGGGGAAGACATAGGAGCTTTCTTT,-,TRBJ1-1,TRBV7-9,many
CASSRTVNYGYTF,TGTGCCAGTAGCCGTACAGTTAACTATGGCTACACCTTC,-,TRBJ1-2,TRBV19,few
CASSPSTGVKEKLFF,TGTGCCAGCTCACCCTCGACAGGGGTAAAGGAAAAACTGTTTTTT,TRBD1,TRBJ1-4,TRBV18,many
CASSTGPAYEQYF,TGTGCCAGCAGTACAGGTCCGGCCTACGAGCAGTACTTC,-,TRBJ2-7,TRBV28,few
CASNPSRASGGYEQYF,TGTGCCAGCAATCCATCCCGGGCTAGCGGGGGTTACGAGCAGTACTTC,TRBD2,TRBJ2-7,TRBV28,-
CSARVPRSYNEQFF,TGCAGTGCTAGAGTCCCCCGATCCTACAATGAGCAGTTCTTC,-,TRBJ2-1,TRBV20-1,many
CSVPFGGRWSEQFF,TGCAGCGTCCCCTTTGGTGGGAGGTGGAGTGAGCAGTTCTTC,-,TRBJ2-1,TRBV29-1,many
CASSESGDREIFLREQYF,TGCGCCAGCAGTGAGTCAGGTGACAGGGAGATTTTCCTCCGCGAGCAGTACTTC,TRBD1,TRBJ2-7,TRBV10-2,many
CASGLVRSVPSETEAFF,TGTGCTAGTGGTTTGGTCCGGTCCGTTCCCTCGGAGACTGAAGCTTTCTTT,-,TRBJ1-1,TRBV12-5,many
CSALTQNEGAGQRNTEAFF,TGCAGTGCACTTACCCAAAACGAGGGAGCGGGACAGAGGAACACTGAAGCTTTCTTT,TRBD1,TRBJ1-1,TRBV20-1,-
CATSEPGTSGGELFF,TGTGCCACCAGTGAGCCGGGGACTAGCGGCGGGGAGCTGTTTTTT,TRBD2,TRBJ2-2,TRBV24-1,few
CASRVLQGGSIQYF,TGTGCCAGCAGAGTCCTTCAGGGGGGAAGCATTCAGTACTTC,-,TRBJ2-4,TRBV6-1,few
CSARVVGQGASDTQYF,TGCAGTGCTAGAGTTGTGGGACAGGGGGCCTCAGATACGCAGTATTTT,TRBD1,TRBJ2-3,TRBV20-1,many
CASSLGGGNTIYF,TGTGCCAGCAGCCTTGGGGGTGGAAACACCATATATTTT,-,TRBJ1-3,TRBV3-1,-
CASSQDLSPTNEKLFF,TGTGCCAGCAGCCAAGACCTCAGTCCAACTAATGAAAAACTGTTTTTT,-,TRBJ1-4,TRBV3-1,many